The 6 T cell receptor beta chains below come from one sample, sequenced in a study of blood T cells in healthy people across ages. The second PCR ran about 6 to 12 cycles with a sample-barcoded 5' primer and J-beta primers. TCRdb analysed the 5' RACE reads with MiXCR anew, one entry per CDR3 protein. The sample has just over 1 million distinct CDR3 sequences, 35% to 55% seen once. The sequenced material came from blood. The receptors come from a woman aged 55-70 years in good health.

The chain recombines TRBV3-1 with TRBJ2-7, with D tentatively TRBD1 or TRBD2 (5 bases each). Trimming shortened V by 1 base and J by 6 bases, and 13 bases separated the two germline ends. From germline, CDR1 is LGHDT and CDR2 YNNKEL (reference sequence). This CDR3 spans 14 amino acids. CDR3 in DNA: TGTGCCAGCAGCCAAGTTCCAGGGACGGGCGAGCAGTACTTC. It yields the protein CASSQVPGTGEQYF.

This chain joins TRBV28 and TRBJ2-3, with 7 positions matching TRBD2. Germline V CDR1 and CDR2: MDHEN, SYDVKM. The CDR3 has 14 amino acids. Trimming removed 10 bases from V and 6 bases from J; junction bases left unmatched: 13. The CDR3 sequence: CANTIRGGSDTQYF. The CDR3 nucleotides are TGTGCCAACACCATTCGGGGCGGGAGTGATACGCAGTATTTT. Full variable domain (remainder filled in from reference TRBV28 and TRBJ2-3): DVKVTQSSRYLVKRTGEKVFLECVQDMDHENMFWYRQDPGLGLRLIYFSYDVKMKEKGDIPEGYSVSREKKERFSLILESASTNQTSMYLCANTIRGGSDTQYFGPGTRLTVL.

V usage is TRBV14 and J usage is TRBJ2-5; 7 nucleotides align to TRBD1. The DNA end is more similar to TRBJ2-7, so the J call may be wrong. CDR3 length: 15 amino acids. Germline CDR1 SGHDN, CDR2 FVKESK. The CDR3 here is CASSQVPRGIHEQYF. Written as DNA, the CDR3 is TGTGCCAGCAGCCAAGTCCCCAGGGGGATACACGAGCAGTACTTC.

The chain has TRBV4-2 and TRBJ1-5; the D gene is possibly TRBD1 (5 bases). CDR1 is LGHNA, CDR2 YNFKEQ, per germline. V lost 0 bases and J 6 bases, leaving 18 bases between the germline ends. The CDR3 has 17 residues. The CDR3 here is CASSQDGWQGAVQPQHF. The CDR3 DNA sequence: TGTGCCAGCAGCCAAGACGGGTGGCAGGGTGCCGTTCAGCCCCAGCATTTT.

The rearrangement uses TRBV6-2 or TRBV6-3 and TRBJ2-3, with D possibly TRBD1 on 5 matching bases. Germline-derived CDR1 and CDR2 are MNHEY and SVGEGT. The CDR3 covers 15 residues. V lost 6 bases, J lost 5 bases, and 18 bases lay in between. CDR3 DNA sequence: TGTGCCAGCAGCCCATCTGGGGCAGTTGGAGATACGCAGTATTTT. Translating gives CASSPSGAVGDTQYF.

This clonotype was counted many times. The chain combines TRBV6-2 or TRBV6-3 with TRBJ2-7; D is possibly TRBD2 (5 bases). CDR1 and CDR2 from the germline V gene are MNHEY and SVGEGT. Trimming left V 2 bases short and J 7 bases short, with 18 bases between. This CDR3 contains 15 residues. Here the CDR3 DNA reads TGTGCCAGCAGTTACCGCGATGCCCGCGGAGGTGAGCAGTACTTC. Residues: CASSYRDARGGEQYF.